This TCR beta chain originates from a study of CD8 T cells in Susac syndrome. From blood CD8+ and CD4+ T cells, TCR beta sequences were generated. It was with random hexamers that roughly 0.5 to 1 ug RNA was reverse transcribed. A multiplex approach, immunoSEQ multiplex PCR, amplified TCR beta CDR3 across 54 Vbeta and 13 Jbeta. From the immunoSEQ multiplex PCR reads, TCRdb called clonotypes with MiXCR, one entry per CDR3 protein. Among tens of thousands of distinct CDR3 sequences listed, 93% were seen once. The clonotype was recovered from a human donor in good health. Source material: CD8+ T cells from PBMCs.

CDR3 nucleotides: TGTGCCAGCAGTTTAAACCTTCTAGCGGGAGATAAAGATACGCAGTATTTT. Residues: CASSLNLLAGDKDTQYF. V is TRBV27 and J is TRBJ2-3; 10 bases fit TRBD2. CDR1 and CDR2 from the germline V gene are MNHEY and SMNVEV (reference sequence). The V gene end was trimmed by 2 bases and the J gene end by 5 bases; junction bases not matched to a gene: 10. This CDR3 spans 17 amino acids.